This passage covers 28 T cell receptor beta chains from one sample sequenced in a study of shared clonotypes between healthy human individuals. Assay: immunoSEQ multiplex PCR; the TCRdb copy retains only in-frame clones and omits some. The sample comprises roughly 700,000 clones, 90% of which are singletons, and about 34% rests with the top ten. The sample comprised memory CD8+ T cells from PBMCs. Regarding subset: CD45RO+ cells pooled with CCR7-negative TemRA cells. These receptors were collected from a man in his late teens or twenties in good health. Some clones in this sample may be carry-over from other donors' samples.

The CDR3 nucleotides read TGTGCCAGCAGGGACAGGGGAAAGCAGTTCTTC. It translates to CASRDRGKQFF. This chain links TRBV6-5 with TRBJ2-1; TRBD1 aligns across 9 bases. The length of the CDR3 is 11 residues. V lost 6 bases and J lost 11; bases outside the gene matches: 2. From germline, CDR1 is MNHEY and CDR2 SVGAGI.

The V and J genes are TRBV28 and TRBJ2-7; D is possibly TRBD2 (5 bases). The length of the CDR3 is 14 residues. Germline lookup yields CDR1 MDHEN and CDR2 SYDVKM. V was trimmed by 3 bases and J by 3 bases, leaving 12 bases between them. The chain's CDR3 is CASSFGSEHYEQYF. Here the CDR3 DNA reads TGTGCCAGCAGTTTCGGTAGCGAACACTACGAGCAGTACTTC. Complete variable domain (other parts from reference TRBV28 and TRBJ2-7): DVKVTQSSRYLVKRTGEKVFLECVQDMDHENMFWYRQDPGLGLRLIYFSYDVKMKEKGDIPEGYSVSREKKERFSLILESASTNQTSMYLCASSFGSEHYEQYFGPGTRLTVT.

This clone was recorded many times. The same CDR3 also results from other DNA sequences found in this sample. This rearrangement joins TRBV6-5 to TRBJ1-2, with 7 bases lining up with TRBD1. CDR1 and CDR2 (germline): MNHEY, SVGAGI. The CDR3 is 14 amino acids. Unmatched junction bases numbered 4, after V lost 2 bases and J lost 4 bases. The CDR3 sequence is CASSYEGQSYGYTF. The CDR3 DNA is TGTGCCAGCAGTTACGAGGGACAGAGCTATGGCTACACCTTC.

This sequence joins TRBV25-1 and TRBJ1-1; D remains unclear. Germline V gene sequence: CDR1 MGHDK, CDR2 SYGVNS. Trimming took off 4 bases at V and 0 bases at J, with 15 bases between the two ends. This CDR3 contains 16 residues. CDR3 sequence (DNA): TGTGCCAGCAGTGGGGATATGGACCGCATGAACACTGAAGCTTTCTTT. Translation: CASSGDMDRMNTEAFF.

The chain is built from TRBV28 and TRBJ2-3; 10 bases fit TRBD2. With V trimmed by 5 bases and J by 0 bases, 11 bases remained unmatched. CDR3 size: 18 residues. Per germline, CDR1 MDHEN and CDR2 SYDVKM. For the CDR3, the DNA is TGTGCCAGCAGTCCTGTAGCGGGAGGCCCCGCTAGCACAGATACGCAGTATTTT. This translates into CASSPVAGGPASTDTQYF.

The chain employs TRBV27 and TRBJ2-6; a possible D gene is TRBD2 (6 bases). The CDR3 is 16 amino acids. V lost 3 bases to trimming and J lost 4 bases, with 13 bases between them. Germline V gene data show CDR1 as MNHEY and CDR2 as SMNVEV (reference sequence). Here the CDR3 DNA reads TGTGCCAGCAGTTTTCGGGAGCTCACCGGGGCCAACGTCCTGACTTTC. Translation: CASSFRELTGANVLTF.

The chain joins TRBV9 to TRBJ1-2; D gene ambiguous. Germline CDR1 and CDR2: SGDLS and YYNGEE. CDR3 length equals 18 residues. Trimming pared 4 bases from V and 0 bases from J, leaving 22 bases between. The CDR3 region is CASSPQTRRSIANYGYTF. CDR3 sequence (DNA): TGTGCCAGCAGCCCCCAGACACGACGCTCCATAGCTAACTATGGCTACACCTTC.

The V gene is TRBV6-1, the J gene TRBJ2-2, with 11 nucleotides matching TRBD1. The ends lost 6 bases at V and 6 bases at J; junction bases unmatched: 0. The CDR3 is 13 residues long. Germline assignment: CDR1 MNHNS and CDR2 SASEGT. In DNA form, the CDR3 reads TGTGCCAGCAGGGACAGGGGGCCCGGGGAGCTGTTTTTT. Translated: CASRDRGPGELFF.

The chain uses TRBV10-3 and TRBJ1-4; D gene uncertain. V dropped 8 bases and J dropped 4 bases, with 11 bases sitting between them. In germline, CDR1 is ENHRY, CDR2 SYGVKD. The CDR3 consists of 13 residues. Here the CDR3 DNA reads TGTGCCATCTCCGGGAACCTTAATGAAAAACTGTTTTTT. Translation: CAISGNLNEKLFF.

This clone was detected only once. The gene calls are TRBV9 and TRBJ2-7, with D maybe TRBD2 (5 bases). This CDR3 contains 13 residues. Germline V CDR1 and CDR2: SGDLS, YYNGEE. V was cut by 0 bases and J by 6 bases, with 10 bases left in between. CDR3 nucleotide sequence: TGTGCCAGCAGCGTAGAGTCCGCGGGCGAGCAGTACTTC. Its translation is CASSVESAGEQYF.

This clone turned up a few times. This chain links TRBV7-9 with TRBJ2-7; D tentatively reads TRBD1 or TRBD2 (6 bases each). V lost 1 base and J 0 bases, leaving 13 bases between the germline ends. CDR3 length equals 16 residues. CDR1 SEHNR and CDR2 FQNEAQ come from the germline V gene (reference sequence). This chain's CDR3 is CASSLEGVGSSYEQYF. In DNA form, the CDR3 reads TGTGCCAGCAGCTTAGAGGGGGTCGGGAGCTCCTACGAGCAGTACTTC. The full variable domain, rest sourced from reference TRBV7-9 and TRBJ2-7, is DTGVSQNPRHKITKRGQNVTFRCDPISEHNRLYWYRQTLGQGPEFLTYFQNEAQLEKSRLLSDRFSAERPKGSFSTLEIQRTEQGDSAMYLCASSLEGVGSSYEQYFGPGTRLTVT.

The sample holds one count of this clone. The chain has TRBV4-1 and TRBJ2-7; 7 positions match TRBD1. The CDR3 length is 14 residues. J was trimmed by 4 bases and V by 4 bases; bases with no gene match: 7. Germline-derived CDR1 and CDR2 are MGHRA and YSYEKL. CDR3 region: CASSLRDSEYEQYF. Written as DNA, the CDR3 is TGCGCCAGCAGCCTAAGGGACAGCGAGTACGAGCAGTACTTC.

The chain's CDR3 is CASSVGTRGGYTF. In DNA form, the CDR3 reads TGTGCCAGCAGCGTAGGGACGAGGGGTGGCTACACCTTC. The chain couples TRBV9 to TRBJ1-2, with D possibly being TRBD1 (5 bases). Germline V gene data show CDR1 as SGDLS and CDR2 as YYNGEE. CDR3 length: 13 amino acids. The V end was cut by 0 bases, the J end by 7 bases, with 10 bases between.

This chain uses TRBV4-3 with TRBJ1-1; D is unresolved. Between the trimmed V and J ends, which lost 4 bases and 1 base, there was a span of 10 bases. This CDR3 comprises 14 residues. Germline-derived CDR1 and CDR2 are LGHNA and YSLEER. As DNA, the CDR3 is TGCGCCAGCAGCCCAGGCACGAAGAACACTGAAGCTTTCTTT. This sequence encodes CASSPGTKNTEAFF.

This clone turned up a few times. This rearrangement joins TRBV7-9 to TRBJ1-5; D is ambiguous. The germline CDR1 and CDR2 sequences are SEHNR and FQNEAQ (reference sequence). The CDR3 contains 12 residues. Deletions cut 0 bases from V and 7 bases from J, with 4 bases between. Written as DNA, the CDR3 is TGTGCCAGCAGCTTAGCGATGCAGCCCCAGCATTTT. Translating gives CASSLAMQPQHF.

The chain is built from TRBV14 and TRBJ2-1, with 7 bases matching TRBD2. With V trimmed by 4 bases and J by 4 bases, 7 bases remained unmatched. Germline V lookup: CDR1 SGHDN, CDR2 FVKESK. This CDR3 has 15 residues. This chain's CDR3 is CASSPRTSVYNEQFF. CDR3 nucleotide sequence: TGTGCCAGCAGCCCTCGGACTAGTGTGTACAATGAGCAGTTCTTC.

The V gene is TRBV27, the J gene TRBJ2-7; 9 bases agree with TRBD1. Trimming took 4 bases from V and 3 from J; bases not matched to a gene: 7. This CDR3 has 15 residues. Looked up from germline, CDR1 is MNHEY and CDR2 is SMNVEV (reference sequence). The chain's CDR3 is CASSWGRDRVYEQYF. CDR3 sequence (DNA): TGTGCCAGCAGTTGGGGGCGGGACAGGGTCTACGAGCAGTACTTC.

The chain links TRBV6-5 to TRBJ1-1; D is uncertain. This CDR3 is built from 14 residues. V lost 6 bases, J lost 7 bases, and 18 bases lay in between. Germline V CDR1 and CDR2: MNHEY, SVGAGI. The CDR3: CASSRLGEVLEAFF. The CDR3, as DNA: TGTGCCAGCAGCCGACTGGGTGAGGTGCTTGAAGCTTTCTTT.

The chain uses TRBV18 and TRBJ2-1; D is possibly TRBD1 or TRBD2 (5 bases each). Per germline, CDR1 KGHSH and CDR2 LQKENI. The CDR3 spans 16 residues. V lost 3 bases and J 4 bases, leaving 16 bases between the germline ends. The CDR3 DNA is TGTGCCAGCTCACCTCGTTCGTTTGGGGGATACAATGAGCAGTTCTTC. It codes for CASSPRSFGGYNEQFF.

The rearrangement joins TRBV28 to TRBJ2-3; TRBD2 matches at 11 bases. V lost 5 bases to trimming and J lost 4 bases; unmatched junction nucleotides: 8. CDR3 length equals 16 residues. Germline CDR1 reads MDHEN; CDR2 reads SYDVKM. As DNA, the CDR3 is TGTGCCAGCAGTGCGCCGGGACTAGCGGTACCAGATACGCAGTATTTT. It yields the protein CASSAPGLAVPDTQYF.

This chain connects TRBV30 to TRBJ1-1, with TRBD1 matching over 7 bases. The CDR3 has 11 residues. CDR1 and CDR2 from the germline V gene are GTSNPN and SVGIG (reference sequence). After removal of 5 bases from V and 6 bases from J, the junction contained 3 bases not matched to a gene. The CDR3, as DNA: TGTGCCTGGGACCAGGGGGCTGAAGCTTTCTTT. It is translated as CAWDQGAEAFF.

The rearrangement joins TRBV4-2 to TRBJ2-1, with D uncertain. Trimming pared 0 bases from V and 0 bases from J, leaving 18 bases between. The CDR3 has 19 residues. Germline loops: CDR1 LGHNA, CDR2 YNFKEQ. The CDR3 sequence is CASSQDPFSRMGSYNEQFF. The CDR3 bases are TGTGCCAGCAGCCAAGATCCATTTTCGCGAATGGGCTCCTACAATGAGCAGTTCTTC.

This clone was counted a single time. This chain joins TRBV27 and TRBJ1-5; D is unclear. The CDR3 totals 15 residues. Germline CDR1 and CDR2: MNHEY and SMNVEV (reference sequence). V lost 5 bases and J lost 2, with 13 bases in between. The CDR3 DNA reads TGTGCCAGCAGTATAGGAACTTCAGGCAATCAGCCCCAGCATTTT. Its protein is CASSIGTSGNQPQHF.

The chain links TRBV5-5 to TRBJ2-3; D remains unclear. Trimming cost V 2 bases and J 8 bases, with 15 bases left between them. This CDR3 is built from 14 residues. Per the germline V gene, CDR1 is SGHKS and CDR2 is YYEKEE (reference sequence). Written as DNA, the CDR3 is TGTGCCAGCAGCTTATATAAGACTTGGGTTACGCAGTATTTT. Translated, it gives CASSLYKTWVTQYF.

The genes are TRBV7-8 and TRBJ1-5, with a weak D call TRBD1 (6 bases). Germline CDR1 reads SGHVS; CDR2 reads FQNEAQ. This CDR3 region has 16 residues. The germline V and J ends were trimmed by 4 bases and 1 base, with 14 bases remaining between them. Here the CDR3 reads CASSYLTGPSNQPQHF. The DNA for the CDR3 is TGTGCCAGCAGCTATCTTACAGGGCCCAGCAATCAGCCCCAGCATTTT.

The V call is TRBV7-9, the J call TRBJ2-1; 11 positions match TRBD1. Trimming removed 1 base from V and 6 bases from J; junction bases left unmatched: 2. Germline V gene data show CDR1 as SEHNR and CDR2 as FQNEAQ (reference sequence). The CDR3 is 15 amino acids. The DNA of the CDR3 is TGTGCCAGCAGCTTAGGTGGGACAGGGGGCAATGAGCAGTTCTTC. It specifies CASSLGGTGGNEQFF.

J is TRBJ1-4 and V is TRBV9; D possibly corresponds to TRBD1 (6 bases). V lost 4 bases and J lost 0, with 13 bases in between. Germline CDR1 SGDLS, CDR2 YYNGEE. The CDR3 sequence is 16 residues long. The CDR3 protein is CASSPGQFATNEKLFF. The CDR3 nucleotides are TGTGCCAGCAGCCCCGGACAGTTTGCAACTAATGAAAAACTGTTTTTT.

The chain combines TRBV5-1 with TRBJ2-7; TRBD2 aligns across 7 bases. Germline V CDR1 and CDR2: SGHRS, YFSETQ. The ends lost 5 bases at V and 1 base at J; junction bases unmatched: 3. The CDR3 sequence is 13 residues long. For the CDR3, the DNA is TGCGCCAGCAGGCAGGGAGGGTCCTACGAGCAGTACTTC. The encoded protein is CASRQGGSYEQYF. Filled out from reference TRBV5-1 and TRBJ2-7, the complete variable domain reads KAGVTQTPRYLIKTRGQQVTLSCSPISGHRSVSWYQQTPGQGLQFLFEYFSETQRNKGNFPGRFSGRQFSNSRSEMNVSTLELGDSALYLCASRQGGSYEQYFGPGTRLTVT.